One and the same sample provided the 13 T cell receptor beta chains below, sequenced in a study of cytomegalovirus exposure and HLA in healthy donors. The PCR was carried out with 60 Vbeta primers and 13 Jbeta primers. Repertoires were generated with immunoSEQ multiplex PCR, while TCRdb's copy carries only in-frame clones and drops some. The sample lists about 94,000 clones, 60% to 80% occurring once. The specimen was PBMCs. The receptors stem from a woman between 40 and 55 years old in good health and CMV-seronegative.

V usage is TRBV2 and J usage is TRBJ1-1, with TRBD1 identical over 10 bases. V lost 9 bases, J lost 5 bases, and 3 bases stayed unmatched. The CDR3 is 12 residues long. The V gene's germline CDR1 is SNHLY and CDR2 FYNNEI. Here the CDR3 DNA reads TGTGCCAGAAGGACAGGGGGAACTGAAGCTTTCTTT. Protein: CARRTGGTEAFF.

The chain recombines TRBV5-1 with TRBJ2-3; tentative D call: TRBD2 (5 bases). Germline V gives CDR1 SGHRS, CDR2 YFSETQ. V was pared by 2 bases and J by 6 bases, with 16 bases between. The CDR3 has 15 residues. The CDR3 DNA follows: TGCGCCAGCAGCTTAGACGGGGAGCTCTGGGATACGCAGTATTTT. Translating gives CASSLDGELWDTQYF.

This chain joins TRBV19 and TRBJ1-2; D not certain. CDR1 LNHDA and CDR2 SQIVND come from the germline V gene (reference sequence). The V and J ends lost 8 bases and 6 bases respectively, with 16 bases between them. The CDR3 spans 13 residues. The CDR3 DNA is TGTGCCAGTTCCGAGACTTTCTTGGATGGCTACACCTTC. Protein product: CASSETFLDGYTF.

The genes are TRBV6-5 and TRBJ2-3; unclear D gene. Germline CDR1 reads MNHEY; CDR2 reads SVGAGI. The CDR3 has 16 residues. V was shortened by 0 bases and J by 3 bases, with 13 bases between the two germline ends. As DNA, the CDR3 is TGTGCCAGCAGTTACTCGAACAGTCTGGCGACAGATACGCAGTATTTT. As protein: CASSYSNSLATDTQYF.

This clone has a single count. V gene TRBV27 combines with J gene TRBJ2-3, with 10 nucleotides matching TRBD2. Germline lookup yields CDR1 MNHEY and CDR2 SMNVEV (reference sequence). The CDR3 loop spans 15 amino acids. Unmatched junction bases numbered 6, after V lost 2 bases and J lost 7 bases. CDR3 residues: CASSLGSGGQNTQYF. CDR3 bases: TGTGCCAGCAGTTTAGGTAGCGGGGGGCAAAATACGCAGTATTTT.

The chain recombines TRBV4-2 with TRBJ2-1; D may be TRBD2 (5 bases). Germline-derived CDR1 and CDR2 are LGHNA and YNFKEQ. This CDR3 is 13 amino acids long. Trimming pared 0 bases from V and 13 bases from J, leaving 13 bases between. CDR3 nucleotide sequence: TGTGCCAGCAGCCAAGATAGCGCCCAGCTCCAGTTCTTC. Protein: CASSQDSAQLQFF.

This chain links TRBV4-2 with TRBJ1-2; D remains unclear. Germline loops: CDR1 LGHNA, CDR2 YNFKEQ. V was shortened by 1 base and J by 7 bases, with 10 bases between the two germline ends. This CDR3 is 13 amino acids long. The CDR3 protein is CASSQGHAFGYTF. Written as DNA, the CDR3 is TGTGCCAGCAGCCAAGGACATGCGTTTGGCTACACCTTC.

The chain joins TRBV4-2 to TRBJ2-7; 12 bases agree with TRBD2. Germline V gene data show CDR1 as LGHNA and CDR2 as YNFKEQ. This CDR3 spans 15 amino acids. V lost 4 bases and J lost 0; bases outside the gene matches: 1. The CDR3 reads CASSPGLAGSYEQYF. The CDR3 bases are TGTGCCAGCAGCCCGGGACTAGCGGGCTCCTACGAGCAGTACTTC.

The chain recombines TRBV5-4 with TRBJ1-6, with unresolved D. V lost 0 bases and J lost 10, with 8 bases in between. The CDR3 runs to 13 residues. Germline lookup yields CDR1 SGHNT and CDR2 YYREEE (reference sequence). CDR3 sequence reads: CASSLDIGSPLHF. The CDR3 DNA is TGTGCCAGCAGCTTGGATATCGGGTCACCCCTCCACTTT.

The chain employs TRBV18 and TRBJ1-3, with a possible D match to TRBD1 (6 bases). The CDR3 loop spans 16 amino acids. The V end was cut by 6 bases, the J end by 0 bases, with 15 bases between. The germline V gene encodes CDR1 KGHSH and CDR2 LQKENI. CDR3 DNA sequence: TGTGCCAGCTCCGAGGACAGAAGCCTCTCTGGAAACACCATATATTTT. It codes for CASSEDRSLSGNTIYF.

This clone was detected a few times. This chain links TRBV4-3 with TRBJ2-7, with 9 positions matching TRBD2. CDR3 length: 15 residues. Germline trimming cut 1 base from V and 0 bases from J; bases unmatched to any gene: 1. Germline CDR1 LGHNA, CDR2 YSLEER. The CDR3 coding sequence is TGCGCCAGCAGCCAAGGACTAGCGGCCTCCTACGAGCAGTACTTC. Encoded protein: CASSQGLAASYEQYF.

The chain joins TRBV6-1 to TRBJ1-1; 7 bases agree with TRBD1. Germline V gene sequence: CDR1 MNHNS, CDR2 SASEGT. The CDR3 has 14 amino acids. V lost 5 bases to trimming and J lost 1 base; unmatched junction nucleotides: 4. The CDR3 loop is CASSSRTGNTEAFF. The CDR3 DNA reads TGTGCCAGCAGTTCACGGACAGGGAACACTGAAGCTTTCTTT.

This chain links TRBV7-2 with TRBJ2-3; D is unresolved. V gave up 6 bases and J gave up 5 bases, with 12 bases separating them. Germline V gene lookup returns CDR1 SGHTA and CDR2 FQGNSA. The CDR3 extends over 13 amino acids. As DNA, the CDR3 is TGTGCCAGCAGTTTGGCAGGAATAGATACGCAGTATTTT. Encoded protein: CASSLAGIDTQYF.